This T cell receptor (beta chain) was sequenced in a study of cytotoxic CD8 clonotypes in ibrutinib-treated CLL. Study-level points and caveats: The clonality went up when patients responded to ibrutinib and dropped back toward baseline at progression. The times at which samples were taken varied between sustained-remission and progressing patients.

Concerning this clone itself: Its antigen is not known.

Trimming removed 7 bases from V and 1 base from J; junction bases left unmatched: 9. The CDR3 extends over 15 amino acids. Germline-derived CDR1 and CDR2 are SGHNT and YYREEE (reference sequence). Using immunoSEQ multiplex PCR, the repertoire was profiled, and TCRdb retains in-frame clones only, with some absent. The sample lists about 140,000 clones, 70% to 80% occurring once. This sequence originates from a human donor with chronic lymphocytic leukemia. The chain uses TRBV5-4 and TRBJ2-3, with 7 bases lining up with TRBD2. The sequencing here drew on PBMCs, taken after 12 months of ibrutinib treatment. The CDR3 reads CASSPGGLGTDTQYF. The CDR3 DNA follows: TGTGCCAGCTCACCGGGGGGATTGGGCACAGATACGCAGTATTTT.